The source of this TCR beta chain is a study of CD8 T cells in ankylosing spondylitis. Regarding the study as a whole: Roughly 8 highly homologous variants made up a TCR beta motif, and this motif appeared characteristic of ankylosing spondylitis blood. Prior literature has documented some motif variants in synovial fluid and blood from reactive arthritis.

Germline V gives CDR1 SQVTM, CDR2 ANQGSEA. Unmatched junction bases numbered 4, after V lost 0 bases and J lost 3 bases. The CDR3 covers 14 residues. TCRdb reanalysed the 5' RACE reads using MiXCR and keeps one entry per CDR3 protein. The sample lists tens of thousands of distinct CDR3 sequences, roughly 9% occurring once. Regarding this clonotype: The antigen is undetermined.

This TCR came from a male donor with ankylosing spondylitis. The chain recombines TRBV29-1 with TRBJ2-7; 8 bases fit TRBD1. The sequencing sample was made of blood, either unsorted or a sorted T cell fraction (not recorded which). CDR3 amino acids: CSVEEGQGRYEQYF. CDR3 in DNA: TGCAGCGTTGAAGAAGGACAGGGCCGCTACGAGCAGTACTTC.